This TCR beta chain was identified during a study of blood T cells in healthy people across ages. Primed by a sample-barcoded 5' primer and a J-beta primer mix, a second PCR proceeded for about 6 to 11 cycles. TCRdb reprocessed the 5' RACE reads with MiXCR, giving one entry per CDR3 protein. Of hundreds of thousands of distinct CDR3 sequences detected, roughly 50% appear once; the ten largest clones hold roughly 24%. There are a few counts of this clonotype. The germline V gene has CDR1 SGHTA and CDR2 FQGNSA. Trimming shortened V by 1 base and J by 3 bases, and 9 bases separated the two germline ends. This CDR3 region has 15 residues.

The material sequenced was blood. This sequence was found in a middle-aged man in good health. V and J are TRBV7-2 and TRBJ1-4; D unresolved. The CDR3 sequence: CASSLGQLPNEKLFF. The CDR3 DNA reads TGTGCCAGCAGCTTAGGCCAGCTCCCTAATGAAAAACTGTTTTTT.